This T cell receptor beta chain stems from a study of T cells after yellow fever vaccination. Regarding the study as a whole: Abundant clonotypes from the bulk population could get into FACS-sorted repertoires as contaminants. Most primary-vaccination clones reappeared after the booster (just under 98% CD4, more than 70% CD8).

This clonotype was observed at least ten times. The antigen is not known. Making TCR cDNA involved 5'RACE template switching, which added UMIs and a universal primer site. MiXCR was run by TCRdb on the 5' RACE reads, yielding one entry per CDR3 protein. This repertoire shows a few hundred thousand distinct CDR3 sequences, 6.9% found once; its top ten account for about 0.85%. The V and J ends lost 5 bases and 0 bases, in that order; junction bases with no gene match: 8. The CDR3 is 17 residues long. J is TRBJ2-2 and V is TRBV12-3 or TRBV12-4, with 8 bases aligning to TRBD2. The receptor's source is a young man who received the YFV17D yellow fever vaccine. The sample in question was CD4+ T cells sorted from PBMCs, obtained 15 days after the yellow fever booster vaccination. CDR3 in DNA: TGTGCCAGCAGTCTGAGACTAGCGCAGTCGAACACCGGGGAGCTGTTTTTT. Protein product: CASSLRLAQSNTGELFF.